This is a list of T cell receptor beta chains from one sample in a study of CD8 T cells in Susac syndrome. Using its own MiXCR run on the immunoSEQ multiplex PCR reads, TCRdb lists one record per CDR3 protein. This repertoire shows 95,000 to 150,000 distinct CDR3 sequences, around 94% found once; its top ten account for about 0.28%. Material: CD8+ T cells from PBMCs. The receptor source for this set is a human donor with Susac syndrome. Each CDR3 is given with its conserved first and last residue. D genes are given only for firm matches. Size values are once, few and many counts, or a class for expanded clones, and some rows have none.

j_gene: TRBJ2-3
d_gene: -
abundance: -
v_gene: TRBV3-1
len: 15
CDR3aa: CASSQDGWGTDTQYF
CDR3nt: TGTGCCAGCAGCCAAGATGGTTGGGGCACAGATACGCAGTATTTT

j_gene: TRBJ1-4
d_gene: -
abundance: -
v_gene: TRBV5-1
len: 18
CDR3aa: CASSHRGAPANPNEKLFF
CDR3nt: TGCGCCAGCAGCCACCGCGGGGCCCCAGCTAATCCTAATGAAAAACTGTTTTTT

j_gene: TRBJ1-2
d_gene: -
abundance: -
v_gene: TRBV7-9
len: 12
CDR3aa: CASSQSGYGYTF
CDR3nt: TGTGCCAGCAGCCAATCGGGGTATGGCTACACCTTC

j_gene: TRBJ1-1
d_gene: TRBD1
abundance: -
v_gene: TRBV16
len: 15
CDR3aa: CASRPGQGRMTEAFF
CDR3nt: TGTGCCAGCAGACCAGGACAGGGCAGGATGACTGAAGCTTTCTTT

j_gene: TRBJ1-1
d_gene: -
abundance: -
v_gene: TRBV7-9
len: 12
CDR3aa: CASSSQGQEAFF
CDR3nt: TGTGCCAGCAGCTCCCAGGGCCAGGAAGCTTTCTTT

j_gene: TRBJ2-3
d_gene: -
abundance: -
v_gene: TRBV6-1
len: 12
CDR3aa: CASSPQPDTQYF
CDR3nt: TGTGCCAGCAGCCCCCAACCAGATACGCAGTATTTT

j_gene: TRBJ1-5
d_gene: -
abundance: -
v_gene: TRBV7-6
len: 15
CDR3aa: CASSENTYGNQPQHF
CDR3nt: TGTGCCAGCAGCGAGAACACCTACGGCAATCAGCCCCAGCATTTT

j_gene: TRBJ2-4
d_gene: -
abundance: -
v_gene: TRBV7-9
len: 13
CDR3aa: CASSLAQRNIQYF
CDR3nt: TGTGCCAGCAGCTTAGCTCAGAGAAACATTCAGTACTTC

j_gene: TRBJ2-7
d_gene: -
abundance: once
v_gene: TRBV5-1
len: 14
CDR3aa: CASSITDRGHEQYF
CDR3nt: TGCGCCAGCAGCATAACCGACAGAGGCCACGAGCAGTACTTC

j_gene: TRBJ1-1
d_gene: -
abundance: -
v_gene: TRBV4-3
len: 15
CDR3aa: CASSPWEDYRERAFF
CDR3nt: TGCGCCAGCAGCCCCTGGGAAGACTACCGGGAGAGAGCTTTCTTT

j_gene: TRBJ2-2
d_gene: -
abundance: -
v_gene: TRBV6-5
len: 16
CDR3aa: CASSYSHRRNTGELFF
CDR3nt: TGTGCCAGCAGTTACTCGCACAGAAGGAACACCGGGGAGCTGTTTTTT

j_gene: TRBJ1-2
d_gene: -
abundance: -
v_gene: TRBV7-9
len: 14
CDR3aa: CASSRSASDYGYTF
CDR3nt: TGTGCCAGCAGCCGCAGTGCGTCGGATTATGGCTACACCTTC

j_gene: TRBJ2-7
d_gene: -
abundance: -
v_gene: TRBV12-3/TRBV12-4
len: 15
CDR3aa: CASSPLDTNSYEQYF
CDR3nt: TGTGCCAGCAGCCCTCTCGACACTAACTCCTACGAGCAGTACTTC

j_gene: TRBJ2-7
d_gene: TRBD1
abundance: -
v_gene: TRBV5-4
len: 14
CDR3aa: CASSLGDRGREQYF
CDR3nt: TGTGCCAGCAGCTTGGGGGACAGGGGGCGCGAGCAGTACTTC

j_gene: TRBJ2-1
d_gene: -
abundance: -
v_gene: TRBV12-3/TRBV12-4
len: 14
CDR3aa: CASSLATQGNEQFF
CDR3nt: TGTGCCAGCAGTTTAGCGACCCAGGGCAATGAGCAGTTCTTC

j_gene: TRBJ2-7
d_gene: TRBD2
abundance: -
v_gene: TRBV7-9
len: 15
CDR3aa: CASSFGLAGGHEQYF
CDR3nt: TGTGCCAGCAGCTTTGGACTAGCGGGGGGACACGAGCAGTACTTC

j_gene: TRBJ1-1
d_gene: TRBD1
abundance: -
v_gene: TRBV20-1
len: 17
CDR3aa: CSVPGRDRGRLGTEAFF
CDR3nt: TGCAGTGTCCCCGGCCGGGACAGGGGGAGGTTGGGCACTGAAGCTTTCTTT

j_gene: TRBJ2-7
d_gene: TRBD2
abundance: -
v_gene: TRBV20-1
len: 17
CDR3aa: CSASSGASSGGFYEQYF
CDR3nt: TGCAGTGCTAGCAGCGGGGCATCTAGCGGGGGGTTTTACGAGCAGTACTTC

j_gene: TRBJ2-7
d_gene: TRBD2
abundance: once
v_gene: TRBV9
len: 16
CDR3aa: CASSVGVAGGSYEQYF
CDR3nt: TGTGCCAGCAGCGTAGGGGTAGCGGGGGGCTCCTACGAGCAGTACTTC

j_gene: TRBJ1-4
d_gene: -
abundance: -
v_gene: TRBV7-9
len: 12
CDR3aa: CASSFNREKLFF
CDR3nt: TGTGCCAGCAGCTTCAACAGGGAAAAACTGTTTTTT

j_gene: TRBJ2-7
d_gene: TRBD1
abundance: -
v_gene: TRBV6-5
len: 18
CDR3aa: CASSSPTGRDREPYEQYF
CDR3nt: TGTGCCAGCAGTTCCCCCACGGGGAGGGACAGGGAACCGTACGAGCAGTACTTC

j_gene: TRBJ2-3
d_gene: TRBD2
abundance: once
v_gene: TRBV11-3
len: 16
CDR3aa: CASSPGLAVSTDTQYF
CDR3nt: TGTGCCAGCAGCCCTGGACTAGCGGTGAGCACAGATACGCAGTATTTT

j_gene: TRBJ1-2
d_gene: -
abundance: -
v_gene: TRBV6-5
len: 15
CDR3aa: CASRPRDGLRDGYTF
CDR3nt: TGTGCCAGCAGACCCCGGGACGGACTCAGGGATGGCTACACCTTC

j_gene: TRBJ2-1
d_gene: TRBD2
abundance: -
v_gene: TRBV27
len: 12
CDR3aa: CASSFPGTSPFF
CDR3nt: TGTGCCAGCAGTTTTCCCGGGACTAGCCCGTTCTTC

j_gene: TRBJ2-1
d_gene: TRBD2
abundance: -
v_gene: TRBV12-3/TRBV12-4
len: 13
CDR3aa: CANIGLGNNEQFF
CDR3nt: TGTGCCAACATTGGACTAGGTAACAATGAGCAGTTCTTC

j_gene: TRBJ2-7
d_gene: -
abundance: once
v_gene: TRBV2
len: 12
CDR3aa: CASTEGGDEQYF
CDR3nt: TGTGCCAGCACCGAGGGGGGGGACGAGCAGTACTTC

j_gene: TRBJ2-7
d_gene: -
abundance: -
v_gene: TRBV5-6
len: 14
CDR3aa: CASSVPPRGDEQYF
CDR3nt: TGTGCCAGCAGCGTCCCCCCCCGCGGTGACGAGCAGTACTTC

j_gene: TRBJ2-7
d_gene: -
abundance: -
v_gene: TRBV20-1
len: 14
CDR3aa: CSAFRLGPKEEQYF
CDR3nt: TGCAGTGCTTTCAGGCTGGGACCTAAAGAGGAGCAGTACTTC

j_gene: TRBJ1-1
d_gene: TRBD1
abundance: -
v_gene: TRBV29-1
len: 15
CDR3aa: CSVDHSGQGWTEAFF
CDR3nt: TGCAGCGTTGACCACAGCGGACAGGGTTGGACTGAAGCTTTCTTT

j_gene: TRBJ2-1
d_gene: -
abundance: -
v_gene: TRBV29-1
len: 16
CDR3aa: CSVAGATDGPYNEQFF
CDR3nt: TGCAGCGTAGCAGGGGCGACAGATGGGCCCTACAATGAGCAGTTCTTC

j_gene: TRBJ2-2
d_gene: -
abundance: -
v_gene: TRBV9
len: 12
CDR3aa: CASSANTGELFF
CDR3nt: TGTGCCAGCTCTGCGAACACCGGGGAGCTGTTTTTT

j_gene: TRBJ1-2
d_gene: -
abundance: -
v_gene: TRBV29-1
len: 12
CDR3aa: CSVDSGARGYTF
CDR3nt: TGCAGCGTTGATTCGGGGGCGCGCGGCTACACCTTC

j_gene: TRBJ2-7
d_gene: -
abundance: -
v_gene: TRBV25-1
len: 14
CDR3aa: CASSWEKGAYEQYF
CDR3nt: TGTGCCAGCAGTTGGGAGAAGGGGGCCTACGAGCAGTACTTC

j_gene: TRBJ1-1
d_gene: -
abundance: -
v_gene: TRBV9
len: 15
CDR3aa: CASSAKGVGDTEAFF
CDR3nt: TGTGCCAGCAGCGCAAAAGGGGTAGGGGACACTGAAGCTTTCTTT

j_gene: TRBJ2-7
d_gene: -
abundance: once
v_gene: TRBV9
len: 18
CDR3aa: CASSAAAVGASLTGEQYF
CDR3nt: TGTGCCAGCAGCGCCGCCGCTGTTGGGGCAAGTTTGACGGGCGAGCAGTACTTC

j_gene: TRBJ1-1
d_gene: -
abundance: -
v_gene: TRBV12-3/TRBV12-4
len: 11
CDR3aa: CASTSSTEAFF
CDR3nt: TGTGCCAGTACCTCCTCCACTGAAGCTTTCTTT

j_gene: TRBJ1-1
d_gene: -
abundance: -
v_gene: TRBV4-3
len: 15
CDR3aa: CASSQGLHKNTEAFF
CDR3nt: TGCGCCAGCAGCCAAGGACTGCATAAGAACACTGAAGCTTTCTTT

j_gene: TRBJ1-5
d_gene: -
abundance: -
v_gene: TRBV7-8
len: 15
CDR3aa: CASSPVTGTNQPQHF
CDR3nt: TGTGCCAGCAGCCCAGTGACGGGAACTAATCAGCCCCAGCATTTT

j_gene: TRBJ2-3
d_gene: -
abundance: once
v_gene: TRBV29-1
len: 18
CDR3aa: CSIVGGATQGFRADTQYF
CDR3nt: TGCAGCATTGTGGGGGGGGCCACCCAAGGTTTCCGGGCAGATACGCAGTATTTT

j_gene: TRBJ2-5
d_gene: -
abundance: -
v_gene: TRBV20-1
len: 11
CDR3aa: CSAREGETQYF
CDR3nt: TGCAGTGCTAGAGAGGGTGAGACCCAGTACTTC

j_gene: TRBJ1-5
d_gene: -
abundance: once
v_gene: TRBV11-2
len: 14
CDR3aa: CASSRTRTSEPQHF
CDR3nt: TGTGCCAGCAGCCGGACACGGACATCGGAGCCCCAGCATTTT

j_gene: TRBJ2-1
d_gene: -
abundance: -
v_gene: TRBV5-6
len: 14
CDR3aa: CASSFGTGYNEQFF
CDR3nt: TGTGCCAGCAGCTTCGGGACGGGATACAATGAGCAGTTCTTC

j_gene: TRBJ1-2
d_gene: TRBD1
abundance: -
v_gene: TRBV5-6
len: 15
CDR3aa: CASSIQGAVNYGYTF
CDR3nt: TGTGCCAGCAGCATCCAGGGGGCAGTTAACTATGGCTACACCTTC

j_gene: TRBJ2-7
d_gene: -
abundance: -
v_gene: TRBV29-1
len: 13
CDR3aa: CSVSPLQPGEQYF
CDR3nt: TGCAGCGTTTCCCCCCTTCAGCCGGGGGAGCAGTACTTC

j_gene: TRBJ2-2
d_gene: -
abundance: -
v_gene: TRBV5-1
len: 16
CDR3aa: CASSTPGLRNTGELFF
CDR3nt: TGCGCCAGCAGCACCCCCGGACTGAGGAACACCGGGGAGCTGTTTTTT

j_gene: TRBJ2-5
d_gene: TRBD2
abundance: -
v_gene: TRBV7-9
len: 15
CDR3aa: CASRTSGGAGETQYF
CDR3nt: TGTGCCAGCAGAACAAGCGGGGGGGCCGGAGAGACCCAGTACTTC

j_gene: TRBJ1-2
d_gene: -
abundance: -
v_gene: TRBV5-6
len: 14
CDR3aa: CASTQGGYGYGYTF
CDR3nt: TGTGCCAGCACCCAAGGGGGATACGGCTATGGCTACACCTTC

j_gene: TRBJ2-5
d_gene: -
abundance: -
v_gene: TRBV6-5
len: 14
CDR3aa: CASSQEEPQETQYF
CDR3nt: TGTGCCAGCAGTCAAGAGGAGCCTCAAGAGACCCAGTACTTC